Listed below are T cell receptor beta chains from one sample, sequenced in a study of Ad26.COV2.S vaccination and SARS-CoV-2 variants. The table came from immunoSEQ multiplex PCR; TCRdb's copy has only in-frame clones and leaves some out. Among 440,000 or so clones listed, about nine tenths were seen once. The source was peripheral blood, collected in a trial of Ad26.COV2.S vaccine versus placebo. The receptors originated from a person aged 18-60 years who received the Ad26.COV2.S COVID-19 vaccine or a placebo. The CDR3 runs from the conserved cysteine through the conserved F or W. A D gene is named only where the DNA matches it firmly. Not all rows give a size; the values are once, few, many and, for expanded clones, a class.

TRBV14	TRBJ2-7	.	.	CASSPQSRPPYEQYF	TGTGCCAGCAGCCCTCAAAGTCGTCCCCCCTACGAGCAGTACTTC
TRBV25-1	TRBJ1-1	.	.	CASSEYSGFKNTEAFF	TGTGCCAGCAGTGAATACAGTGGCTTCAAGAACACTGAAGCTTTCTTT
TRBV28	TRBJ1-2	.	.	CASSLRTPPSYTF	TGTGCCAGCAGTTTGAGGACTCCACCCAGCTACACCTTC
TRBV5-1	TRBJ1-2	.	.	CASSLASDSPYGYTF	TGCGCCAGCAGCTTGGCCTCTGACAGTCCCTATGGCTACACCTTC
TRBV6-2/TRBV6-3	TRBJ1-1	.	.	CASSYSGAVRGTEAFF	TGTGCCAGCAGTTACTCGGGTGCGGTCCGAGGCACTGAAGCTTTCTTT
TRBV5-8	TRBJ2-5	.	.	CASSFYYQETQYF	TGTGCCAGCAGCTTCTATTACCAAGAGACCCAGTACTTC
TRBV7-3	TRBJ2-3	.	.	CASSRGSTDTQYF	TGTGCCAGCAGCCGCGGAAGCACAGATACGCAGTATTTT
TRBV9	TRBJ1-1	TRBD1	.	CASSAGTGIAEAFF	TGTGCCAGCAGCGCTGGGACAGGAATAGCTGAAGCTTTCTTT
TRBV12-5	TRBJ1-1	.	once	CASGLGGEGTTEAFF	TGTGCTAGTGGTTTGGGGGGTGAAGGGACCACTGAAGCTTTCTTT
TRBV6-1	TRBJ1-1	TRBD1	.	CASSASRGRVSLNTEAFF	TGTGCCAGCAGTGCGTCCAGGGGGCGCGTGTCTTTGAACACTGAAGCTTTCTTT
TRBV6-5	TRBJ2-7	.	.	CASSYFRDIEQYF	TGTGCCAGCAGTTATTTTCGGGACATCGAGCAGTACTTC
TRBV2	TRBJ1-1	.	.	CASRDDGNTEAFF	TGTGCCAGCAGAGACGACGGGAACACTGAAGCTTTCTTT
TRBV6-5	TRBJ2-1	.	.	CASSPRGREQFF	TGTGCCAGCAGCCCCCGGGGCCGTGAGCAGTTCTTC
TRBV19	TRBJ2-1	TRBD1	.	CASSTGTGASNEQFF	TGTGCCAGTAGTACTGGGACAGGGGCGAGCAATGAGCAGTTCTTC
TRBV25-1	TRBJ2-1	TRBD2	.	CASSKSLAGGSGQFF	TGTGCCAGCAGTAAATCACTAGCGGGAGGGTCGGGGCAGTTCTTC
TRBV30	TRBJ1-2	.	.	CAWRVRQAYTYGYTF	TGTGCCTGGAGGGTTCGACAGGCCTACACCTATGGCTACACCTTC
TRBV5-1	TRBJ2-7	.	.	CASSQGTFYEQYF	TGCGCCAGCAGCCAGGGGACTTTTTACGAGCAGTACTTC
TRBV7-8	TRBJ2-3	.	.	CASSLGARGTDTQYF	TGTGCCAGCAGCTTAGGGGCCAGGGGAACAGATACGCAGTATTTT
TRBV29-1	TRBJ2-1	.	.	CSVVRQVSNEQFF	TGCAGCGTTGTAAGGCAGGTGAGCAATGAGCAGTTCTTC
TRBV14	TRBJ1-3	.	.	CASSQELPRSGNTIYF	TGTGCCAGCAGCCAAGAGTTACCGCGCTCTGGAAACACCATATATTTT
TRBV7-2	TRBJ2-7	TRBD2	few	CASSSRSGGLREQYF	TGTGCCAGCAGCTCTCGAAGCGGGGGGCTGCGTGAGCAGTACTTC
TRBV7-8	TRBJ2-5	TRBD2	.	CASSYTPWEGTQYF	TGTGCCAGCAGCTATACCCCGTGGGAGGGGACCCAGTACTTC
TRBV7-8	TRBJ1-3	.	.	CAKHRLSGNTIYF	TGTGCCAAACACCGCCTCTCTGGAAACACCATATATTTT
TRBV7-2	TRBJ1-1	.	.	CASSFQVANTEAFF	TGTGCCAGCAGCTTTCAGGTGGCGAACACTGAAGCTTTCTTT
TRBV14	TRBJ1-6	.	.	CASREQGLNSPLHF	TGTGCCAGCAGGGAACAGGGCCTAAATTCACCCCTCCACTTT
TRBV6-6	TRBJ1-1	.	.	CASSYSAGDTEAFF	TGTGCCAGCAGTTACTCGGCCGGGGACACTGAAGCTTTCTTT
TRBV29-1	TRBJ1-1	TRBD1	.	CSVATGLRTEAFF	TGCAGCGTTGCGACAGGGTTAAGGACTGAAGCTTTCTTT
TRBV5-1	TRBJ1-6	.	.	CASSLGPHDGGYNSPLHF	TGCGCCAGCAGCTTGGGCCCTCACGATGGGGGCTATAATTCACCCCTCCACTTT
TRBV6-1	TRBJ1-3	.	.	CASSERRVSGNTIYF	TGTGCCAGCAGTGAACGGAGGGTGTCTGGAAACACCATATATTTT
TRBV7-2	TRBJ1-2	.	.	CASSLALRKGYTF	TGTGCCAGCAGCTTAGCGCTAAGGAAAGGCTACACCTTC
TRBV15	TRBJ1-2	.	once	CATSREGTGSPYGYTF	TGTGCCACCAGCAGAGAAGGAACAGGGTCCCCCTATGGCTACACCTTC
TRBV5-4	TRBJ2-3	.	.	CASSFGQSDTQYF	TGTGCCAGCAGCTTTGGACAGTCAGATACGCAGTATTTT
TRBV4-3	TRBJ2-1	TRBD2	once	CASSHRAGMTYNEQFF	TGCGCCAGCAGCCACCGAGCGGGGATGACCTACAATGAGCAGTTCTTC
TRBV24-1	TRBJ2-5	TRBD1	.	CATSVDRGGQETQYF	TGTGCCACCAGTGTAGACAGGGGAGGCCAAGAGACCCAGTACTTC
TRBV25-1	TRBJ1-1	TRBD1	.	CASTGQANTEAFF	TGTGCCAGCACCGGACAGGCGAACACTGAAGCTTTCTTT
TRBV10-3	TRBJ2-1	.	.	CAISGGDFSYNEQFF	TGTGCCATCAGTGGGGGGGATTTCTCCTACAATGAGCAGTTCTTC
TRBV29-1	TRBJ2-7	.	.	CSAGDFYEQYF	TGCAGCGCTGGGGACTTCTACGAGCAGTACTTC
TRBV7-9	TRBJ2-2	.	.	CASSWVGSGELFF	TGTGCCAGCAGCTGGGTAGGGTCCGGGGAGCTGTTTTTT
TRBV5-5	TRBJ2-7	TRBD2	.	CASSFGTSGSGDEQYF	TGTGCCAGCAGCTTCGGGACTAGCGGGAGTGGGGACGAGCAGTACTTC
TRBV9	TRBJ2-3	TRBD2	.	CASSVLAAITDTQYF	TGTGCCAGCAGCGTACTAGCGGCCATCACAGATACGCAGTATTTT
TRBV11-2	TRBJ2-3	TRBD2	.	CASSSPREPLAASTDTQYF	TGTGCCAGCAGCTCCCCCCGAGAACCCCTAGCGGCAAGCACAGATACGCAGTATTTT